This T cell receptor (beta chain) emerged from a study of blood T cell repertoires in COVID-19. Across the whole study: Samples came from the United States, Italy and Spain, spanning acute and convalescent COVID-19.

CDR1 is MNHEY, CDR2 SMNVEV, per germline (reference sequence). This CDR3 has 11 amino acids. Trimming removed 6 bases from V and 11 bases from J, with 10 bases in between. Produced via immunoSEQ multiplex PCR; TCRdb's table is partial and in-frame only. The sample holds 250,000 to 300,000 clones, 88% seen once. The sequence derives from a woman between 40 and 50 years old who had recovered from COVID-19. The rearrangement uses TRBV27 and TRBJ1-4, with D perhaps TRBD1 (5 bases). Specimen: peripheral blood. The DNA of the CDR3 is TGTGCCAGCAGGTGGGAGGGGAAACTGTTTTTT. Amino acid sequence: CASRWEGKLFF.